The 20 T cell receptor beta chains presented below share a single source sample, sequenced in a study of beta chain features in type 1 diabetes. All of the isolated RNA was reverse transcribed, so expressed TCRB transcripts were sequenced. Only in-frame clones appear in the TCRdb table, and some are missing; sequencing was by immunoSEQ multiplex PCR. The data show hundreds of thousands of clones, with roughly a sixth seen just once and 0.02% to 0.03% held by the top ten. Sequenced input: naive CD4+ T cells from blood. Every receptor here comes from a young woman in good health.

The chain couples TRBV5-1 to TRBJ2-2, with D perhaps TRBD2 (6 bases). Germline CDR1 and CDR2: SGHRS and YFSETQ. The V end lost 2 bases, the J end lost 5 bases, and 13 bases lay between the germline ends. There are 15 residues in the CDR3. The CDR3 region is CASSLRERVTGELFF. The CDR3 DNA follows: TGCGCCAGCAGCTTACGGGAGAGGGTTACCGGGGAGCTGTTTTTT.

The chain has TRBV7-2 and TRBJ1-1; no firm D call. There are 13 residues in the CDR3. The germline gives CDR1 SGHTA, CDR2 FQGNSA. V shed 5 bases and J shed 4 bases, with 11 bases lying between them. The chain's CDR3 is CASSIGPVTEAFF. The CDR3 DNA sequence: TGTGCCAGCAGCATTGGACCCGTCACTGAAGCTTTCTTT.

This chain connects TRBV10-3 to TRBJ2-1, with 13 positions matching TRBD2. Germline V gene lookup returns CDR1 ENHRY and CDR2 SYGVKD. This CDR3 is built from 15 residues. With V trimmed by 10 bases and J by 8 bases, 11 bases remained unmatched. The CDR3: CATGLAGFSGDEQFF. CDR3 DNA sequence: TGTGCCACGGGACTAGCGGGGTTTTCCGGCGATGAGCAGTTCTTC.

This clone was seen only a few times. J is TRBJ2-1 and V is TRBV6-7; 9 bases map to TRBD2. TRBV6-7 is recorded as an ORF, its role being uncertain. After removal of 5 bases from V and 2 bases from J, the junction contained 7 bases not matched to a gene. CDR3 size: 16 residues. Here the CDR3 reads CASSKSSGAPYNEQFF. DNA for the CDR3: TGTGCCAGCAGTAAATCTAGCGGGGCTCCCTACAATGAGCAGTTCTTC.

This rearrangement joins TRBV19 to TRBJ1-2; no firm D call. Per germline, CDR1 LNHDA and CDR2 SQIVND (reference sequence). The CDR3 is 16 amino acids. Trimming removed 4 bases from V and 4 bases from J, with 19 bases in between. This CDR3 is CASSTAGPQATYGYTF. In DNA, the CDR3 is TGTGCCAGTAGTACCGCCGGACCCCAAGCTACCTATGGCTACACCTTC.

The chain is built from TRBV18 and TRBJ2-7; 9 bases line up with TRBD1. Per germline, CDR1 KGHSH and CDR2 LQKENI. Unmatched junction bases numbered 10, after V lost 2 bases and J lost 5 bases. This CDR3 is built from 16 residues. The CDR3 reads CASSPGAGQGRHEQYF. CDR3 DNA: TGTGCCAGCTCACCAGGAGCCGGACAGGGGAGACACGAGCAGTACTTC.

This clone was seen more than once but under ten times. This chain links TRBV7-2 with TRBJ1-2; 8 nucleotides agree with TRBD1. The J segment lost 8 bases and the V segment lost 5 bases, leaving 10 bases of the junction unmatched. The CDR3 sequence is 14 residues long. Germline lookup yields CDR1 SGHTA and CDR2 FQGNSA. The CDR3 DNA is TGTGCCAGCAGCACGGACAGGGCCTTACTGGGCTACACCTTC. Encoded protein: CASSTDRALLGYTF.

This clone turned up a few times. This sequence joins TRBV4-3 and TRBJ2-1; 9 positions match TRBD1. Trimming at V came to 2 bases and at J to 9 bases, leaving 8 bases not matched to a gene. The CDR3 loop spans 15 amino acids. Germline V lookup: CDR1 LGHNA, CDR2 YSLEER. The CDR3 reads CASSQPGQGSSEQFF. CDR3 nucleotide sequence: TGCGCCAGCAGCCAACCGGGACAGGGTAGTAGTGAGCAGTTCTTC.

This clone came up a few times. CDR3: CASSPSSASYNEQFF. In DNA, the CDR3 is TGTGCCAGCAGTCCCTCTAGCGCCTCCTACAATGAGCAGTTCTTC. The V call is TRBV5-4, the J call TRBJ2-1; possible D gene TRBD2, 6 bases. The length of the CDR3 is 15 residues. V lost 5 bases and J lost 0, with 12 bases in between. Germline CDR1 SGHNT, CDR2 YYREEE (reference sequence).

The count of this clone is one. The J gene is TRBJ2-6, the V gene TRBV5-1; 9 bases match TRBD2. The CDR3 runs 20 residues. Germline V gene lookup returns CDR1 SGHRS and CDR2 YFSETQ. Trimming at V came to 1 base and at J to 3 bases, leaving 14 bases not matched to a gene. DNA of the CDR3: TGCGCCAGCAGCTTGTCAAGGACCCGGCGGGAGGGCCTTGGGGCCAACGTCCTGACTTTC. Translated: CASSLSRTRREGLGANVLTF. Using reference TRBV5-1 and TRBJ2-6 for the parts outside the CDR3, the full variable domain is KAGVTQTPRYLIKTRGQQVTLSCSPISGHRSVSWYQQTPGQGLQFLFEYFSETQRNKGNFPGRFSGRQFSNSRSEMNVSTLELGDSALYLCASSLSRTRREGLGANVLTFGAGSRLTVL.

This chain uses TRBV27 with TRBJ2-1; D is possibly TRBD2 (5 bases). Trimming removed 5 bases at V and 2 bases at J, with 16 bases between. Germline lookup yields CDR1 MNHEY and CDR2 SMNVEV (reference sequence). This CDR3 region has 16 residues. The CDR3 reads CASSNASGSPYNEQFF. The CDR3 DNA sequence: TGTGCCAGCAGTAACGCCTCGGGGAGCCCCTACAATGAGCAGTTCTTC.

This clone was observed at least ten times. In the same sample, other DNA sequences code for this CDR3. The V call is TRBV4-3, the J call TRBJ2-1; no reliable D call. The CDR3 length is 13 residues. Germline CDR1 reads LGHNA; CDR2 reads YSLEER. Between the trimmed V and J ends, which lost 0 bases and 7 bases, there was a span of 7 bases. CDR3 bases: TGCGCCAGCAGCCAAGATAGCCGAAATGAGCAGTTCTTC. It yields the protein CASSQDSRNEQFF.

This chain joins TRBV5-1 and TRBJ2-7, with 7 bases identical to TRBD1. Trimming cost V 0 bases and J 2 bases; bases outside gene matches: 2. The germline V gene encodes CDR1 SGHRS and CDR2 YFSETQ. The CDR3 contains 14 residues. CDR3 loop: CASSLGDSAYEQYF. In DNA form, the CDR3 reads TGCGCCAGCAGCTTGGGGGACAGCGCCTACGAGCAGTACTTC.

The chain uses TRBV28 and TRBJ2-5; no reliable D call. Between the trimmed V and J ends, which lost 9 bases and 3 bases, there was a span of 2 bases. This CDR3 has 9 amino acids. Germline loops: CDR1 MDHEN, CDR2 SYDVKM. The CDR3: CAREETQYF. The CDR3 DNA reads as TGTGCCAGGGAAGAGACCCAGTACTTC. The full variable domain, its missing parts supplied by reference TRBV28 and TRBJ2-5, is DVKVTQSSRYLVKRTGEKVFLECVQDMDHENMFWYRQDPGLGLRLIYFSYDVKMKEKGDIPEGYSVSREKKERFSLILESASTNQTSMYLCAREETQYFGPGTRLLVL.

The chain combines TRBV5-6 with TRBJ2-1; TRBD2 is a possible D gene (6 bases). V shed 3 bases and J shed 0 bases, with 16 bases lying between them. Per germline, CDR1 SGHDT and CDR2 YYEEEE. CDR3 length: 17 residues. CDR3 in amino acids: CASSSLPGLYSYNEQFF. The CDR3 bases are TGTGCCAGCAGCTCTCTCCCGGGACTCTACTCCTACAATGAGCAGTTCTTC. The whole variable domain, filled in from reference TRBV5-6 and TRBJ2-1, reads DAGVTQSPTHLIKTRGQQVTLRCSPKSGHDTVSWYQQALGQGPQFIFQYYEEEERQRGNFPDRFSGHQFPNYSSELNVNALLLGDSALYLCASSSLPGLYSYNEQFFGPGTRLTVL.

This clone showed up just a few times. The chain is built from TRBV10-3 and TRBJ2-1, with D hard to call. Per germline, CDR1 ENHRY and CDR2 SYGVKD. V lost 10 bases and J lost 0, with 10 bases in between. The CDR3 contains 13 residues. CDR3 protein: CATRSTSYNEQFF. CDR3 nucleotide sequence: TGTGCCACCCGGTCTACCTCCTACAATGAGCAGTTCTTC.

The rearrangement joins TRBV6-5 to TRBJ2-2; 7 bases fit TRBD1. Trimming removed 6 bases from V and 6 bases from J; junction bases left unmatched: 7. Germline V gene sequence: CDR1 MNHEY, CDR2 SVGAGI. The CDR3 contains 14 residues. CDR3 DNA sequence: TGTGCCAGCAGGTTGACAGGGAGATCCGGGGAGCTGTTTTTT. It specifies CASRLTGRSGELFF.

This clone has just a few counts. The chain carries TRBV7-9 and TRBJ2-2; D may be TRBD2 (5 bases). CDR3 length: 11 residues. V dropped 11 bases and J dropped 7 bases, with 11 bases sitting between them. The germline V gene has CDR1 SEHNR and CDR2 FQNEAQ (reference sequence). The CDR3 sequence: CAVQRDGELFF. The CDR3 bases are TGTGCCGTCCAACGGGACGGGGAGCTGTTTTTT.

This clone was detected only a few times. The chain carries TRBV7-2 and TRBJ2-2; 11 bases are shared with TRBD2. The CDR3 covers 18 residues. Trimming took 5 bases from V and 0 from J; bases not matched to a gene: 8. Germline lookup yields CDR1 SGHTA and CDR2 FQGNSA. CDR3 DNA sequence: TGTGCCAGCAGCCGGCGGCCGACTAGCGGGGCGAACACCGGGGAGCTGTTTTTT. Its translation is CASSRRPTSGANTGELFF.

This clone has more than one count but fewer than ten. The sample has other DNA sequences that encode this CDR3 too. The gene calls are TRBV18 and TRBJ2-3, with D unclear. The germline CDR1 and CDR2 sequences are KGHSH and LQKENI. This CDR3 is 13 amino acids long. V was cut by 2 bases and J by 1 base, with 4 bases left in between. In DNA form, the CDR3 reads TGTGCCAGCTCACCATTGGGCACAGATACGCAGTATTTT. It is translated as CASSPLGTDTQYF.